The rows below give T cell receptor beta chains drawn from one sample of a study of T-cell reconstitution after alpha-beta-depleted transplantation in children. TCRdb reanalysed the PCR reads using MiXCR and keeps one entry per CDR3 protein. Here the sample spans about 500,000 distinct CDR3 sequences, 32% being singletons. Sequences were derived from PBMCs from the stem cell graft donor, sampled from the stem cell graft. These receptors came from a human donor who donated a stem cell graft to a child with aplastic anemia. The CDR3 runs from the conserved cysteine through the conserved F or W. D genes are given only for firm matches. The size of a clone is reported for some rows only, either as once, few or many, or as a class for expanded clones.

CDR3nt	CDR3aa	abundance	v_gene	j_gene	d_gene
TGCAGTGCTAGAGCCCTCAGCGGGAGGTTCACTAGCACAGATACGCAGTATTTT	CSARALSGRFTSTDTQYF	-	TRBV20-1	TRBJ2-3	TRBD2
TGCAGCGGTAGCGGGAGGGCCGATGAGCAGTTCTTC	CSGSGRADEQFF	-	TRBV29-1	TRBJ2-1	TRBD2
TGTGCCAGCAGCCGGGGAGGGAAGAACACTGAAGCTTTCTTT	CASSRGGKNTEAFF	few	TRBV12-3/TRBV12-4	TRBJ1-1	-
TGTGCCAGTTCCATGAGCTCTGGAAACACCATATATTTT	CASSMSSGNTIYF	-	TRBV6-1	TRBJ1-3	-
TGTGCCAGCAGTAAAGGACAGGCCGAGAATGAAAAACTGTTTTTT	CASSKGQAENEKLFF	-	TRBV6-1	TRBJ1-4	TRBD1
TGTGCCAGCGGGGGACAGAACACTGAAGCTTTCTTT	CASGGQNTEAFF	-	TRBV6-2/TRBV6-3	TRBJ1-1	-
TGTGCCAGCAGCTTAGCAGCGGGAGGGCCTAGCACAGATACGCAGTATTTT	CASSLAAGGPSTDTQYF	-	TRBV7-2	TRBJ2-3	TRBD2
TGCGCCGCGGGACTAGCGGGAGGGAGGGAGCAGTACTTC	CAAGLAGGREQYF	few	TRBV4-3	TRBJ2-7	TRBD2
TGTGCCAGCAGGCCGACAGGGGCGAAGGGCTACACCTTC	CASRPTGAKGYTF	-	TRBV12-3/TRBV12-4	TRBJ1-2	TRBD1
TGCAGTGCTAGTTTGACGGAGAATCAGCCCCAGCATTTT	CSASLTENQPQHF	-	TRBV20-1	TRBJ1-5	-
TGCAGCCCTCAATTGCGCTCCTACAATGAGCAGTTCTTC	CSPQLRSYNEQFF	few	TRBV20-1	TRBJ2-1	-
TGTGCCAGCAGACCTACTAGTCCTTACGAGCAGTACTTC	CASRPTSPYEQYF	-	TRBV6-2/TRBV6-3	TRBJ2-7	-
TGCAGCGTCCGGATTACCAGGGGTGGCTACACCTTC	CSVRITRGGYTF	-	TRBV29-1	TRBJ1-2	-